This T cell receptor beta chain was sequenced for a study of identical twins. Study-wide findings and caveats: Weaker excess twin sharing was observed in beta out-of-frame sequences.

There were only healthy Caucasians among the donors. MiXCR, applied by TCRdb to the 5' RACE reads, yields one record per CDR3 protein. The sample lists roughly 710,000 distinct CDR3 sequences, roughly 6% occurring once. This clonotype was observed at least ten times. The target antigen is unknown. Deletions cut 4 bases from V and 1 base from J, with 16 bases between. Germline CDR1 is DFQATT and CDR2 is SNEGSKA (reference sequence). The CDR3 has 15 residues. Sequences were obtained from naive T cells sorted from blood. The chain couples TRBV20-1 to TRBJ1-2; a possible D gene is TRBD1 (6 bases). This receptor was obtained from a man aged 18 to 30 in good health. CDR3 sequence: CSAKTRTAYNYGYTF. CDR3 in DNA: TGCAGTGCTAAAACCCGGACAGCTTATAACTATGGCTACACCTTC.